The source of this TCR beta chain is a study of spatial heterogeneity in lung cancer. This clonotype was observed at least ten times. Its target is not known. Stated time point: sample taken at primary tumor resection. Whole RNA, isolated from tumor, nontumor lung or frozen PBMC, was sequenced without prior sorting. There were roughly 72 donors, all of them untreated patients with early-stage non-small cell lung cancer. Study-wide results and limits: Ubiquitous expanded tumor TCRs were observed in blood more at resection than follow-up.

Via MiXCR, TCRdb re-called the 5' RACE reads, giving one row per CDR3 protein. This table has 15,000 or so distinct CDR3 sequences, over 6.5% appearing once. This CDR3 is built from 20 residues. V was clipped by 1 base and J by 6 bases; unmatched bases: 24. Germline CDR1 MDHEN, CDR2 SYDVKM. The sequence was obtained from a female donor with early-stage non-small cell lung cancer. The chain has TRBV28 and TRBJ2-7, with TRBD1 matching 7 bases. Here the sequenced sample was PBMCs, taken at surgery. The CDR3 loop reads CASSLSSLNPLQGEVGEQYF. CDR3 DNA sequence: TGTGCCAGCAGTTTATCCTCCCTTAACCCTCTTCAGGGGGAAGTAGGCGAGCAGTACTTC.